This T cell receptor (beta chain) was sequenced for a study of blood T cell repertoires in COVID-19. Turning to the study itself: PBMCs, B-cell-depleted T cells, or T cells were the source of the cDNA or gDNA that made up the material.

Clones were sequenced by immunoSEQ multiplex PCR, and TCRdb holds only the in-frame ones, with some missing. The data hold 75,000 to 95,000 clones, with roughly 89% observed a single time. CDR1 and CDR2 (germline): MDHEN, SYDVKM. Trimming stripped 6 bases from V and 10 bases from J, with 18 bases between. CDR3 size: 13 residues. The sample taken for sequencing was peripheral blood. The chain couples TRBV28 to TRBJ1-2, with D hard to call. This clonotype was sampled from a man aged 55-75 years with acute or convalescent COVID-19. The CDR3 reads CASRTGSFNDYTF. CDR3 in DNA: TGTGCCAGCAGAACGGGTAGTTTCAATGACTACACCTTC.